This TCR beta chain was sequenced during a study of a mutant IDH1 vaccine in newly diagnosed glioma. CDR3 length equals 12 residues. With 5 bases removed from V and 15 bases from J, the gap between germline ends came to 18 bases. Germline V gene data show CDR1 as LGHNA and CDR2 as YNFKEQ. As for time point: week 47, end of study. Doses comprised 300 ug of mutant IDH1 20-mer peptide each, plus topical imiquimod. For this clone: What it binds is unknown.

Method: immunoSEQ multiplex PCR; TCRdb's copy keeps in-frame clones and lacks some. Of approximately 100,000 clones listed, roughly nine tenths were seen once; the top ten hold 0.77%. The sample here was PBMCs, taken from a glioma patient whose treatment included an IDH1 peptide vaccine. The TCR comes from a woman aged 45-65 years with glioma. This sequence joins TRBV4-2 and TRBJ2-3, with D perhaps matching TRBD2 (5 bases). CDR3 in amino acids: CASSTPRGLSYF. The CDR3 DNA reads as TGTGCCAGCAGCACACCAAGAGGACTTTCTTATTTT.